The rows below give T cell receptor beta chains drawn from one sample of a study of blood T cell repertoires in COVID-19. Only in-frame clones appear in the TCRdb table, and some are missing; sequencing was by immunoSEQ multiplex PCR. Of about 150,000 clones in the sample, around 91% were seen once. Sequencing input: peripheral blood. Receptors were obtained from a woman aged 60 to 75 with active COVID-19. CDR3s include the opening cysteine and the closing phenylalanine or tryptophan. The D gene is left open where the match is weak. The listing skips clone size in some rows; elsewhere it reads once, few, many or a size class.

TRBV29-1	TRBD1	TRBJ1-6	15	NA	CSVEDPRGQGSPLHF	TGCAGCGTTGAAGACCCCCGGGGACAGGGGTCACCCCTCCACTTT
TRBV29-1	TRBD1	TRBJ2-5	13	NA	CSVEVGDSLGKYF	TGCAGCGTTGAAGTGGGGGACAGCCTCGGAAAGTACTTC
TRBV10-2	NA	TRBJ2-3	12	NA	CASRQGADTQYF	TGCGCCAGCAGACAGGGCGCAGATACGCAGTATTTT
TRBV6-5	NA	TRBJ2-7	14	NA	CASRPGQPWGEQYF	TGTGCCAGCAGACCTGGACAGCCCTGGGGGGAGCAGTACTTC
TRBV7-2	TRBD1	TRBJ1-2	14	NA	CASSPLGQGDGYTF	TGTGCCAGCAGCCCCCTCGGGCAGGGGGATGGCTACACCTTC
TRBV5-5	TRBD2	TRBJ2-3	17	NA	CASSLGSSGTKSDTQYF	TGTGCCAGCAGCTTGGGCTCTAGCGGGACTAAATCAGATACGCAGTATTTT
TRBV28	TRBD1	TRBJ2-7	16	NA	CASSAPGQFITYEQYF	TGTGCCAGCAGTGCCCCGGGACAGTTCATCACCTACGAGCAGTACTTC
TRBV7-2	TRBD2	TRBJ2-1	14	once	CASSLVAGDNEQFF	TGTGCCAGCAGCTTAGTTGCGGGGGACAATGAGCAGTTCTTC
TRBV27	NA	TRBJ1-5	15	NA	CASSLQGHLYQPQHF	TGTGCCAGCAGTTTACAGGGCCATCTTTATCAGCCCCAGCATTTT
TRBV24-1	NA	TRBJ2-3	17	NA	CATSDYVSSGATDTQYF	TGTGCCACCAGTGATTACGTCAGTTCGGGAGCCACAGATACGCAGTATTTT
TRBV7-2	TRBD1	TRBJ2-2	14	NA	CASSLGQGAGELFF	TGTGCCAGCAGCTTAGGACAGGGCGCCGGGGAGCTGTTTTTT
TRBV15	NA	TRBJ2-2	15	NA	CATSRDGQHTGELFF	TGTGCCACCAGCAGAGATGGACAGCACACCGGGGAGCTGTTTTTT
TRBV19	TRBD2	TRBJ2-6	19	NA	CASSQSILAGDSGANVLTF	TGTGCCAGTAGCCAAAGCATACTAGCGGGAGACTCTGGGGCCAACGTCCTGACTTTC
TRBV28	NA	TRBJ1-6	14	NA	CASRHRRVASPLHF	TGTGCCAGCAGACATCGGAGGGTTGCTTCACCCCTCCACTTT
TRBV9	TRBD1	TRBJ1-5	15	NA	CASSAQGDVRQPQHF	TGTGCCAGCAGCGCGCAGGGGGACGTACGTCAGCCCCAGCATTTT
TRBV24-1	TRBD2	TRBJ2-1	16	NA	CATSDSTSGRYNEQFF	TGTGCCACCAGTGATTCGACTAGCGGGAGATACAATGAGCAGTTCTTC
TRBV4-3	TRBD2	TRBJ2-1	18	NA	CASSPSRTSGDSYNEQFF	TGCGCCAGCAGCCCCAGTAGGACTAGCGGGGATTCCTACAATGAGCAGTTCTTC
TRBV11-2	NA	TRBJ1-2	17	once	CASSNSPGTRRFYGYTF	TGTGCCAGCAGCAATTCCCCGGGGACAAGACGATTCTATGGCTACACCTTC
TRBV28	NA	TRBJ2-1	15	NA	CASSPRERAYNEQFF	TGTGCCAGCAGTCCACGGGAGCGGGCCTACAATGAGCAGTTCTTC
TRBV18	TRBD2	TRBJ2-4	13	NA	CASSSRGGNIQYF	TGTGCCAGCTCGTCGAGGGGAGGGAACATTCAGTACTTC
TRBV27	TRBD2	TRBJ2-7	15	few	CASSLTGTSVYEQYF	TGTGCCAGCAGTCTTACCGGGACTAGCGTCTACGAGCAGTACTTC
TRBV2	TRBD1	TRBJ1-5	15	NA	CASSETGFGNQPQHF	TGTGCCAGCAGCGAGACAGGGTTTGGCAATCAGCCCCAGCATTTT
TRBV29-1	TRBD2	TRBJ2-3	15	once	CSVAAGALLRISQYF	TGCAGCGTTGCAGCGGGAGCCCTGCTCCGGATCTCGCAGTATTTT
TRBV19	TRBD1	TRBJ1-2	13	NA	CASTQGQGYGYTF	TGTGCCAGTACCCAAGGACAGGGTTATGGCTACACCTTC
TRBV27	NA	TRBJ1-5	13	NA	CASSLRQRQPQHF	TGTGCCAGCAGTTTACGACAGAGGCAGCCCCAGCATTTT
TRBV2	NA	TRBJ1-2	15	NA	CASSVWAGVDYGYTF	TGTGCCAGCAGTGTCTGGGCAGGGGTCGACTATGGCTACACCTTC
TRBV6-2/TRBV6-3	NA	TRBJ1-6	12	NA	CASSYPVSPLHF	TGTGCCAGCAGTTACCCAGTTTCACCCCTCCACTTT
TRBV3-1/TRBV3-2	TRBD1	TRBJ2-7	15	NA	CASSPSTGGHYEQYF	TGTGCCAGCAGCCCCTCGACAGGGGGTCACTACGAGCAGTACTTC